One T cell receptor beta chain is described in this entry. Reverse transcription of roughly 0.5 to 1 ug RNA was performed with random hexamers. TCRdb recomputed calls from the immunoSEQ multiplex PCR reads with MiXCR, one row per CDR3 protein. The sample includes some 120,000 distinct CDR3 sequences, around 94% of them seen just once. The data are from a study of CD8 T cells in Susac syndrome. The CDR3 runs 13 residues. Germline CDR1 is SEHNR and CDR2 is FQNEAQ (reference sequence). Trimming stripped 1 base from V and 3 bases from J, with 6 bases between. The study sequenced TCR beta in blood CD8+ and CD4+ T cells. TEMRA cells were FACS-enriched, with CD8+ and CD4+ T cells isolated negatively.

The V call is TRBV7-9, the J call TRBJ1-1; D ambiguous. The TCR sequence derives from a human donor with multiple sclerosis. Source material: CD4+ T cells from PBMCs. CDR3 in DNA: TGTGCCAGCAGCTTAGTAGAGGACACTGAAGCTTTCTTT. Translating gives CASSLVEDTEAFF.